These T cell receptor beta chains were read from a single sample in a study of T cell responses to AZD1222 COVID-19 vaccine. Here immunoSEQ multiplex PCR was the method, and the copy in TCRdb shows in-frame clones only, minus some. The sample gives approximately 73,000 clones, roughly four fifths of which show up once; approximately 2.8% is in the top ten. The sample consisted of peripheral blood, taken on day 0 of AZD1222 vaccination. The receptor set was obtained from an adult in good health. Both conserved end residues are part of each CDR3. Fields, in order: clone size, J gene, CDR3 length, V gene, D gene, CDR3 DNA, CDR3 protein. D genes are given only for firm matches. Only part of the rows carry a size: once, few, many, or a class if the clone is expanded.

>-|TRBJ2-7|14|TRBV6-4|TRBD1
TGTGCCAGCAGTGGGAGACAGGGTCGGTACGAGCAGTACTTC
CASSGRQGRYEQYF
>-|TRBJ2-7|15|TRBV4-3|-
TGCGCCAGCAGCCAAGATTGGCAGGGCCCCTACGAGCAGTACTTC
CASSQDWQGPYEQYF
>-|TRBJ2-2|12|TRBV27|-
TGTGCCAGCAGTTTATTGGCCGGGGAGCTGTTTTTT
CASSLLAGELFF
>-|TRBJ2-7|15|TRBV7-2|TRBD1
TGTGCCAGCAGCCCGAGGGGACAGGTCAACTACGAGCAGTACTTC
CASSPRGQVNYEQYF
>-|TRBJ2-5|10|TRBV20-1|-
TGCAGTGCTTCCGGGAAGACCCAGTACTTC
CSASGKTQYF
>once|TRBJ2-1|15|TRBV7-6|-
TGTGCCAGCAGCTTACCCAGGGGCTCCTACAATGAGCAGTTCTTC
CASSLPRGSYNEQFF
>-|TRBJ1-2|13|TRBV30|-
TGTGCCTGGAGTGTGGGAATGAACTATGGCTACACCTTC
CAWSVGMNYGYTF
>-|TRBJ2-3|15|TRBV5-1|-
TGCGCCAGCAGCTTGACTATTCCCACCACAGATACGCAGTATTTT
CASSLTIPTTDTQYF
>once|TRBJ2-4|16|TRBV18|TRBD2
TGTGCCAGCTCACCAGGGACTAGCGGGGAGAAAAACATTCAGTACTTC
CASSPGTSGEKNIQYF
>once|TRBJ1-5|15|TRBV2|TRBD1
TGTGCCAGCACGTATACAGGGGGTAACAATCAGCCCCAGCATTTT
CASTYTGGNNQPQHF
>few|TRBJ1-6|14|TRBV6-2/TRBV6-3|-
TGTGCCAGCAGCCGTACAGGGAATAATTCACCCCTCCACTTT
CASSRTGNNSPLHF